The 7 T cell receptor gamma chains in this list originate from one sample, sequenced in a study of Vδ1+ human thymocytes. Study-level results: Highly polyclonal TRG and TRD repertoires with Gaussian CDR3 length distributions appeared in thymus.

RNA was extracted from the cells and then reverse transcribed. Pooled V-gene forward primers with one constant-region reverse primer generated the CDR3 amplicons by multiplex PCR. TCRdb made new clone calls on the multiplex PCR reads using CATT. Of more than 35,000 gamma-chain clones listed, over 20% are singletons. The antigens of these receptors remain unknown. Sequencing was performed on Vdelta1+ gamma-delta thymocytes from the thymus. Subset noted: FACS-sorted CD3+ TCRalphabeta- TCRVdelta1+ TCRVdelta2- thymocytes. The source is a girl less than two years old who had congenital heart surgery.

The chain recombines TRGV4 with TRGJ1 or TRGJ2. The CDR3 extends over 13 amino acids. V lost 2 bases to trimming and J lost 8 bases; unmatched junction nucleotides: 9. Germline V lookup: CDR1 EGSTGY, CDR2 YDSYTSSV. The CDR3 protein is CATWDELGDKKLF. CDR3 in DNA: TGTGCCACCTGGGATGAACTTGGGGATAAGAAACTCTTT.

The count of this clone is one. J is TRGJP1 and V is TRGV8. Germline V gives CDR1 VENAVY, CDR2 YDSYNSRV. V lost 2 bases and J lost 4; bases outside the gene matches: 7. The CDR3 spans 15 residues. In DNA form, the CDR3 reads TGTGCCACCTGGGATAAGGAAGGCACTGGTTGGTTCAAGATATTT. Its translation: CATWDKEGTGWFKIF.

The table lists this clone with a few counts. The chain joins TRGV2 to TRGJ1 or TRGJ2. V shed 0 bases, J shed 12 bases, and the junction held 11 bases outside the gene matches. Germline CDR1 reads EGSNGY; CDR2 reads YDSYNSKV. This CDR3 spans 13 amino acids. The CDR3 DNA reads TGTGCCACCTGGGACGGGCCAGAGATAAGGAAACTCTTT. The encoded protein is CATWDGPEIRKLF.

V usage is TRGV9 and J usage is TRGJ1 or TRGJ2. The V gene end was trimmed by 12 bases and the J gene end by 7 bases; junction bases not matched to a gene: 15. Germline CDR1 GITISATS, CDR2 ISYDGTV (reference sequence). CDR3 size: 12 residues. As DNA, the CDR3 is TGTGCCATCAACCAAGGGCTCTATAAGAAACTCTTT. It codes for CAINQGLYKKLF.

The chain uses TRGV2 and TRGJ1 or TRGJ2. Germline V gives CDR1 EGSNGY, CDR2 YDSYNSKV. Trimming cost V 0 bases and J 0 bases; bases outside gene matches: 8. The CDR3 has 16 residues. Here the CDR3 DNA reads TGTGCCACCTGGGACGGGCTCTCGGCGAATTATTATAAGAAACTCTTT. Translated, it gives CATWDGLSANYYKKLF.

A few counts support this clone. This chain uses TRGV9 with TRGJ1 or TRGJ2. V lost 0 bases and J lost 6; bases outside the gene matches: 8. The germline V gene has CDR1 GITISATS and CDR2 ISYDGTV (reference sequence). This CDR3 spans 14 amino acids. CDR3 amino acids: CALWEVLEFYKKLF. The CDR3, as DNA: TGTGCCTTGTGGGAGGTGCTGGAATTTTATAAGAAACTCTTT.

This clone has only a few counts. The V call is TRGV8, the J call TRGJP2. Germline CDR1 VENAVY, CDR2 YDSYNSRV. The CDR3 covers 13 residues. With 2 bases clipped from V and 6 bases from J, the junction kept 3 bases outside the gene matches. The CDR3 bases are TGTGCCACCTGGGATATTCGTGATTGGATCAAGACGTTT. It translates to CATWDIRDWIKTF.